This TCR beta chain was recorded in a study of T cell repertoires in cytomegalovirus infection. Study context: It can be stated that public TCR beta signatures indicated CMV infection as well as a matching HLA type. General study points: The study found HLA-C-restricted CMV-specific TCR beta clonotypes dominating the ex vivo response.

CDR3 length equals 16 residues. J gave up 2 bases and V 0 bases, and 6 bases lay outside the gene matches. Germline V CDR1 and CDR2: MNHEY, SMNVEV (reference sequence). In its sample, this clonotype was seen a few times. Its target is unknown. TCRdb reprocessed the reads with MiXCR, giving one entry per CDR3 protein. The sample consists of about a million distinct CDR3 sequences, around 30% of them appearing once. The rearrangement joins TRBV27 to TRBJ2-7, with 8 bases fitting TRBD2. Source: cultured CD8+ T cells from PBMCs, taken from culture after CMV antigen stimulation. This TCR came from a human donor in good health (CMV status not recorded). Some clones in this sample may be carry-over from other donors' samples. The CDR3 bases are TGTGCCAGCAGTTTATCGAGCGGGAGCTTAACCTACGAGCAGTACTTC. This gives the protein CASSLSSGSLTYEQYF.